The clone carrying this TCR beta chain was picked up many times. Its antigen is as yet unknown. Semi-nested PCR with Nested Universal Primer A followed constant-region reverse priming of full-length variable regions. TCRdb re-called the 5' RACE reads through MiXCR, storing one row per CDR3 protein. The table lists approximately 10,000 distinct CDR3 sequences, about a quarter of them singletons. Findings of the study overall: Larger-cohort validation covered only one TCR beta V-J rearrangement. The TCR gene usage of tumor memory CD4+ T cells clustered together with blood and lymph node memory CD4+ cells and with lymph node naive CD4+ cells.

Tregs were sorted as CD4+CD25+CD127-/low cells. Germline V gene sequence: CDR1 SGHAT, CDR2 FQNNGV. V dropped 5 bases and J dropped 4 bases, with 18 bases sitting between them. This CDR3 region has 16 residues. This chain joins TRBV11-2 and TRBJ2-1; D could derive from TRBD1 or TRBD2 (5 bases each). This TCR derives from a female donor with breast cancer. Sequenced: Tregs sorted from blood. The CDR3 bases are TGTGCCAGCAGCCGGACCCGGGACCTCAGGTACAATGAGCAGTTCTTC. It translates to CASSRTRDLRYNEQFF.